This entry describes one TCR beta chain. Other DNA sequences in this specimen translate into the identical CDR3. Germline CDR1 reads SEHNR; CDR2 reads FQNEAQ (reference sequence). The length of the CDR3 is 13 residues. V lost 2 bases to trimming and J lost 5 bases, with 9 bases between them. The data were taken from a study of blood T cell repertoires in COVID-19. Profiled with immunoSEQ multiplex PCR; TCRdb holds only in-frame clones, not every one. The data show about 140,000 clones, roughly 89% seen once. Source material: peripheral blood. This TCR was recovered from a woman between 40 and 50 years old with acute or convalescent COVID-19. The chain couples TRBV7-9 to TRBJ1-1; TRBD1 might be the D (5 bases). The CDR3 loop is CASSLTGDTEAFF. CDR3 in DNA: TGTGCCAGCAGCTTAACGGGGGATACTGAAGCTTTCTTT.